The sequence of this T cell receptor beta chain was determined in a study of T cells in tuberculosis (dated by TCRdb to 2017 to 2018). Looking at the study overall: To characterize T cells specific for the mycobacterial lipid antigen glucose monomycolate (GMM), the study used CD1B tetramers together with high-throughput TCR immunosequencing. A South African clinical cohort compared IGRA-negative adolescents, IGRA-positive adolescents with latent tuberculosis and adults with active tuberculosis, some 10 per group.

At study entry, adolescents were screened for latent tuberculosis infection by tuberculin skin test and QuantiFERON-TB GOLD In-Tube IGRA. Unsorted cryopreserved PBMC were immunosequenced, covering on average about 100,000 T cells per clinical donor. Eleven high schools in the Worcester region of the Western Cape, South Africa, served as enrollment sites for adolescents aged 12 to 18 years. Some 10 adolescents infected with M. tuberculosis and about 10 uninfected adolescents were chosen and matched for age and sex. Adolescent PBMC were isolated from freshly drawn heparinized blood by density centrifugation and cryopreserved. TCR libraries were generated with the immunoSEQ multiplex PCR assay, using TCR-beta and/or TCR-alpha/delta assays for each sample. The Illumina high-throughput platform was used to sequence the amplified TCR libraries. The original pipeline was this. Clustering and dimensionality reduction were performed using pairwise TCRdist distances among GMM-specific receptors from ex vivo sorted or in vitro expanded T cells. Each clinical repertoire was assigned a mean NN-distance score, defined as the average TCRdist to the nearest 10% of tetramer-positive reference sequences. GEM TCR motif frequency was calculated as the fraction of unique TCRs that matched known GEM sequences by V/J usage and CDR3 length. Linear discriminant analysis with leave-one-out cross-validation, implemented in scikit-learn, was used to classify active tuberculosis. TCRdb's version of the immuneACCESS table is confined to in-frame rearrangements and falls short of the full clone set. An unresolved V gene accounts for under half of the shortfall where checked; the remainder is of unknown origin. Clone size and the V and J calls come from that table; the DNA yielded D and trimming. Across this sample there are about 45,000 clones, with less than 95% seen only once. The ten top clones hold under 2% of the sample.

What the authors observed across the whole study: An accuracy of under 90% (AUROC around 0.87) was reached by a classifier using the diverse GMM-specific repertoire, compared with about 70% accuracy when GEM motif frequencies were used. Clinical samples were selected based on the availability of cryopreserved specimens, with adults included as active tuberculosis cases and adolescents included as controls. Compared with IGRA-negative controls, TCR-alpha repertoires from active tuberculosis had smaller mean NN-distances to GMM-specific TCRs, which suggests clonal expansion of these TCRs. Smaller NN-distances were partly driven by shorter CDR3-alpha lengths in active tuberculosis patients, and statistical significance was not reached for the TCR-beta difference.

The germline V gene specifies SGDLS as CDR1 and YYNGEE as CDR2. The CDR3 measures 14 amino acids from cysteine to phenylalanine. Only the CDR3 region is kept as DNA, spanning 42 bases read in frame from base 1. Relative to germline, V is 0 bases shorter and J is 2 bases shorter, with 8 bases between their ends. On this clone itself: Its cognate antigen has yet to be identified. Base qualities are not at hand, and no much larger clone is one base apart.

Sequenced: PBMCs. The origin of this receptor is a donor aged 5-35 years with latent tuberculosis or without tuberculosis infection. Some clones in this sample may be carry-over from other donors' samples. The sequence joins TRBV9 to TRBJ1-2; no D gene call is confident. The DNA sequence is as follows: TGTGCCAGCAGCGTAGCACAGAGCAACTATGGCTACACCTTC. Its product reads: CASSVAQSNYGYTF.